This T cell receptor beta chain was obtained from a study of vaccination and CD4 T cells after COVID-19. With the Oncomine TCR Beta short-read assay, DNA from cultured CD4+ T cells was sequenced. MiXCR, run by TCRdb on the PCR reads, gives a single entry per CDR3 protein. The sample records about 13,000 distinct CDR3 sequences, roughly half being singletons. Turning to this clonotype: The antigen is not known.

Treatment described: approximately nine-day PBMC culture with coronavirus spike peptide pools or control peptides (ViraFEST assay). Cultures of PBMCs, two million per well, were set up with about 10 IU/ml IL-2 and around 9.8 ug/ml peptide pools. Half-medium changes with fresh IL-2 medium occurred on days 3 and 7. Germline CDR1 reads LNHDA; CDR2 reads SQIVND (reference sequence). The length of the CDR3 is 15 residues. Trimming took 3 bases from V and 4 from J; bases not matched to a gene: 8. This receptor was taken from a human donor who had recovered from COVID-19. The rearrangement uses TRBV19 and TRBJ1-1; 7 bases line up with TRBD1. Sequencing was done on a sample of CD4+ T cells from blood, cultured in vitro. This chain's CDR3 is CASSILQGLGTEAFF. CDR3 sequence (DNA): TGTGCCAGTAGTATCCTACAGGGGTTGGGCACTGAAGCTTTCTTT.